This TCR beta chain was recovered during a study of blood T cell repertoires in COVID-19. At the level of the study: The study drew acute and convalescent COVID-19 samples from the United States, Italy and Spain. The analysed material was cDNA or gDNA that came from T cells, B-cell-depleted T cells, or PBMCs.

Germline V gives CDR1 SNHLY, CDR2 FYNNEI. V was trimmed by 6 bases and J by 7 bases, leaving 16 bases between them. The CDR3 length is 14 residues. Sequenced by immunoSEQ multiplex PCR; TCRdb stores in-frame clones only, minus some. The sample lists more than 70,000 clones; 82% were seen once. The chain has TRBV2 and TRBJ1-5, with D unclear. The clonotype originates from a woman aged 70-85 years with acute or convalescent COVID-19. Sequenced input: peripheral blood. The CDR3 bases are TGTGCCAGCAGCCCTTTTTCGGAGAGACAGCCCCAGCATTTT. It translates to CASSPFSERQPQHF.